The 14 T cell receptor beta chains below were found in one sample sequenced in a study of vaccination effects on CD4 cells after COVID-19. Subsequent to 10 days of culture, CD4+ T cells were isolated. These receptors are not linked to any known antigen. Some clones are missing from TCRdb's copy, which holds only in-frame ones; the method was immunoSEQ multiplex PCR. The repertoire consists of around 30,000 clones, with approximately 70% occurring once and the leading ten covering under 4%. Sequencing used CD4+ T cells from PBMCs cultured without peptide, obtained before COVID-19 vaccination. Every receptor here comes from a human donor who received a COVID-19 vaccine.

This chain joins TRBV5-4 and TRBJ2-4; D may be TRBD1 or TRBD2 (5 bases each). The CDR3 extends over 15 amino acids. Looked up from germline, CDR1 is SGHNT and CDR2 is YYREEE (reference sequence). V lost 0 bases and J lost 0, with 7 bases in between. The CDR3 loop is CASSLAGAAKNIQYF. CDR3 coding DNA: TGTGCCAGCAGCTTGGCCGGGGCAGCCAAAAACATTCAGTACTTC.

V and J are TRBV6-5 and TRBJ2-7; 7 bases map to TRBD2. The J segment lost 6 bases and the V segment lost 2 bases, leaving 1 base of the junction unmatched. Germline V gene sequence: CDR1 MNHEY, CDR2 SVGAGI. This CDR3 spans 12 amino acids. This chain's CDR3 is CASSYPGGEQYF. CDR3 coding DNA: TGTGCCAGCAGTTACCCGGGGGGCGAGCAGTACTTC.

This clone was picked up a small number of times. The chain couples TRBV5-6 to TRBJ1-1, with a weak D call TRBD1 (5 bases). From germline, CDR1 is SGHDT and CDR2 YYEEEE. The CDR3 contains 15 residues. The V end lost 0 bases, the J end lost 5 bases, and 14 bases lay between the germline ends. Here the CDR3 reads CASSLAGGTRTEAFF. The CDR3 nucleotides are TGTGCCAGCAGCTTGGCCGGGGGGACCCGGACTGAAGCTTTCTTT. Looking up the rest from reference TRBV5-6 and TRBJ1-1 gives the full variable domain: DAGVTQSPTHLIKTRGQQVTLRCSPKSGHDTVSWYQQALGQGPQFIFQYYEEEERQRGNFPDRFSGHQFPNYSSELNVNALLLGDSALYLCASSLAGGTRTEAFFGQGTRLTVV.

This clone has just a few counts. The genes are TRBV5-4 and TRBJ1-2; D call uncertain. Deletions cut 0 bases from V and 4 bases from J, with 10 bases between. This CDR3 spans 14 amino acids. CDR1 SGHNT and CDR2 YYREEE come from the germline V gene (reference sequence). The CDR3 protein is CASSLARETYGYTF. The CDR3 DNA reads TGTGCCAGCAGCTTGGCCCGGGAGACCTATGGCTACACCTTC.

The V gene is TRBV27, the J gene TRBJ2-5, with TRBD2 identical over 15 bases. The CDR3 sequence is 16 residues long. Trimming took 6 bases from V and 1 from J; bases not matched to a gene: 3. Germline V gene lookup returns CDR1 MNHEY and CDR2 SMNVEV (reference sequence). The CDR3 DNA sequence: TGTGCCAGCAGGGGACTAGCGGGAGGTCGCCAAGAGACCCAGTACTTC. Residues: CASRGLAGGRQETQYF.

This rearrangement joins TRBV10-1 to TRBJ1-1; D gene unclear. The germline V gene encodes CDR1 WNHNN and CDR2 SYGVQD (reference sequence). V was trimmed by 4 bases and J by 6 bases, leaving 15 bases between them. This CDR3 comprises 14 residues. Here the CDR3 DNA reads TGCGCCAGCAGTGGCCCGGGTCTGGGCGCTGAAGCTTTCTTT. Amino acid sequence: CASSGPGLGAEAFF.

The chain uses TRBV18 and TRBJ2-7; TRBD1 matches 8 bases. CDR1 and CDR2 from the germline V gene are KGHSH and LQKENI. The CDR3 length is 18 residues. Trimming removed 6 bases from V and 1 base from J; junction bases left unmatched: 17. This CDR3 reads CASSPGQGSISGSYEQYF. Here the CDR3 DNA reads TGTGCCAGCTCTCCAGGACAGGGTTCTATATCGGGGTCCTACGAGCAGTACTTC. The complete variable domain, with remaining parts taken from reference TRBV18 and TRBJ2-7, reads NAGVMQNPRHLVRRRGQEARLRCSPMKGHSHVYWYRQLPEEGLKFMVYLQKENIIDESGMPKERFSAEFPKEGPSILRIQQVVRGDSAAYFCASSPGQGSISGSYEQYFGPGTRLTVT.

V gene TRBV29-1 combines with J gene TRBJ2-7; D call uncertain. V was trimmed by 4 bases and J by 4 bases, leaving 8 bases between them. CDR3 length: 11 amino acids. Germline-derived CDR1 and CDR2 are SQVTM and ANQGSEA. This chain's CDR3 is CSVADGYEQYF. CDR3 nucleotides: TGCAGCGTTGCGGACGGTTACGAGCAGTACTTC.

This clone was observed a handful of times. The chain combines TRBV7-9 with TRBJ1-3; D gene uncertain. V was trimmed by 5 bases and J by 1 base, leaving 9 bases between them. Germline V gene sequence: CDR1 SEHNR, CDR2 FQNEAQ (reference sequence). The CDR3 is 14 residues long. CDR3 sequence: CASSLGRSGNTIYF. The CDR3, as DNA: TGTGCCAGCAGCCTCGGGAGATCTGGAAACACCATATATTTT.

The rearrangement uses TRBV6-6 and TRBJ2-3; 10 bases are a match to TRBD1. This CDR3 is 15 amino acids long. V shed 5 bases and J 3 bases; nucleotides not matched to a gene: 5. Germline CDR1 MNHNY, CDR2 SVGAGI (reference sequence). This CDR3 reads CASSDRDRGTDTQYF. DNA of the CDR3: TGTGCCAGCAGTGACCGGGACAGGGGAACAGATACGCAGTATTTT.

CDR3 coding DNA: TGTGCCAGTAGTATAGGTTCAGGAAGGCTGCTACATAGCAATCAGCCCCAGCATTTT. Encoded protein: CASSIGSGRLLHSNQPQHF. The chain uses TRBV19 and TRBJ1-5; no clear D. Trimming pared 1 base from V and 0 bases from J, leaving 19 bases between. This CDR3 is built from 19 residues. CDR1 LNHDA and CDR2 SQIVND come from the germline V gene (reference sequence).

The chain links TRBV7-8 to TRBJ2-7; 8 nucleotides line up with TRBD2. CDR1 and CDR2 (germline): SGHVS, FQNEAQ. J lost 4 bases, V lost 5 bases, and 10 bases had no gene match. CDR3 length: 15 residues. DNA of the CDR3: TGTGCCAGCAGCCCTAGGGGTAGCGGGGTGTACGAGCAGTACTTC. Residues: CASSPRGSGVYEQYF.

The rearrangement links TRBV7-9 to TRBJ1-2; 8 bases agree with TRBD1. CDR1 and CDR2 (germline): SEHNR, FQNEAQ (reference sequence). The trim removed 3 bases at V and 8 bases at J, leaving 2 bases unmatched. This CDR3 region has 12 residues. CDR3 sequence reads: CASSLTGVGYTF. The CDR3 DNA is TGTGCCAGCAGCTTGACAGGGGTGGGCTACACCTTC.

This clone was observed a few times. The rearrangement uses TRBV19 and TRBJ1-6; maybe TRBD1 (5 bases). V was shortened by 6 bases and J by 9 bases, with 9 bases between the two germline ends. This CDR3 is built from 12 residues. Germline V lookup: CDR1 LNHDA, CDR2 SQIVND (reference sequence). The CDR3 protein is CASREGISPLHF. In nucleotides, the CDR3 is TGTGCCAGTAGGGAGGGGATTTCACCCCTCCACTTT. Combining the CDR3 with reference TRBV19 and TRBJ1-6 gives the whole variable domain DGGITQSPKYLFRKEGQNVTLSCEQNLNHDAMYWYRQDPGQGLRLIYYSQIVNDFQKGDIAEGYSVSREKKESFPLTVTSAQKNPTAFYLCASREGISPLHFGNGTRLTVT.